What follows are 14 T cell receptor beta chains derived from one specimen sequenced in a study of T cells in Graves' hyperthyroidism and ophthalmopathy. The source material, RNA transcripts, was used to amplify TCR beta CDR3 regions. TCR CDR3 regions were first amplified by RT-PCR with HTBI primers. From the multiplex PCR reads, TCRdb called clonotypes with MiXCR, one entry per CDR3 protein. The table includes about 610,000 distinct CDR3 sequences, roughly 14% detected once. What was sequenced was blood. The receptors stem from a woman between 35 and 50 years old with Graves' ophthalmopathy.

The chain carries TRBV30 and TRBJ2-5; possible D gene TRBD2, 6 bases. Germline V CDR1 and CDR2: GTSNPN, SVGIG (reference sequence). The CDR3 extends over 19 amino acids. The ends were cut back, 0 bases at V and 4 bases at J, with 27 bases in the middle. CDR3 in DNA: TGTGCCTGGAGTGTACTTTACACCCCGCGGGACGGAGTTGCAGAGACCCAGTACTTC. The encoded protein is CAWSVLYTPRDGVAETQYF.

The chain links TRBV6-2 or TRBV6-3 to TRBJ2-7; D is undetermined. V lost 9 bases and J 6 bases, leaving 12 bases between the germline ends. The CDR3 is made up of 11 amino acids. Germline values: CDR1 MNHEY, CDR2 SVGEGT. This CDR3 is CASIRWSEQYF. The CDR3 nucleotides are TGTGCCAGTATCAGGTGGTCCGAGCAGTACTTC.

This sequence joins TRBV11-1 and TRBJ2-2; D may be TRBD2 (6 bases). The CDR3 is 17 residues long. V was shortened by 4 bases and J by 2 bases, with 17 bases between the two germline ends. Germline lookup yields CDR1 SGHAT and CDR2 FQDESV (reference sequence). CDR3 region: CASSYPRGDLNTGELFF. CDR3 in DNA: TGTGCCAGCAGCTACCCCCGCGGGGACCTAAACACCGGGGAGCTGTTTTTT.

This clonotype has at least ten counts. This chain joins TRBV27 and TRBJ2-7, with no clear D. The CDR3 has 14 residues. Trimming pared 6 bases from V and 2 bases from J, leaving 14 bases between. In germline, CDR1 is MNHEY, CDR2 SMNVEV (reference sequence). CDR3 residues: CASSPLDQPYEQYF. DNA for the CDR3: TGTGCCAGCAGCCCCCTGGACCAGCCCTACGAGCAGTACTTC.

This clonotype was counted at least ten times. J is TRBJ2-2 and V is TRBV2; D may match TRBD1 or TRBD2 (5 bases each). V gave up 3 bases and J gave up 5 bases, with 10 bases separating them. This CDR3 is built from 14 residues. Per the germline V gene, CDR1 is SNHLY and CDR2 is FYNNEI. The CDR3 loop is CASSDPWGTGELFF. DNA of the CDR3: TGTGCCAGCAGTGACCCCTGGGGGACCGGGGAGCTGTTTTTT.

This clonotype was detected ten times or more. The J gene is TRBJ2-7, the V gene TRBV5-1; D gene unclear. The CDR3 runs to 15 residues. CDR1 and CDR2 (germline): SGHRS, YFSETQ. Trimming pared 1 base from V and 0 bases from J, leaving 11 bases between. CDR3 sequence reads: CASSLTSTSSYEQYF. Written as DNA, the CDR3 is TGCGCCAGCAGCTTGACGTCTACGAGCTCCTACGAGCAGTACTTC.

The chain joins TRBV7-9 to TRBJ2-7; the D gene could be TRBD1 or TRBD2 (5 bases each). Germline-derived CDR1 and CDR2 are SEHNR and FQNEAQ (reference sequence). The CDR3 is 14 amino acids. Trimming shortened V by 5 bases and J by 6 bases, and 17 bases separated the two germline ends. Here the CDR3 reads CASSDGTSKSEQYF. The CDR3 nucleotides read TGTGCCAGCAGCGACGGGACGTCTAAGTCCGAGCAGTACTTC.

This clonotype was observed at least ten times. This sequence joins TRBV11-2 and TRBJ1-5; TRBD1 aligns across 12 bases. Germline CDR1 and CDR2: SGHAT and FQNNGV. The trim removed 5 bases at V and 6 bases at J, leaving 11 bases unmatched. The CDR3 totals 17 residues. For the CDR3, the DNA is TGTGCCAGCAGCCCGAGGGGGACAGGGGGCGCCGGTCAGCCCCAGCATTTT. Protein: CASSPRGTGGAGQPQHF.

This clonotype was seen many times. The chain uses TRBV19 and TRBJ2-7; D might be TRBD2 (5 bases). Trimming left V 5 bases short and J 7 bases short, with 15 bases between. The length of the CDR3 is 13 residues. Germline CDR1 reads LNHDA; CDR2 reads SQIVND (reference sequence). This CDR3 is CASSSSLEGEQYF. CDR3 coding DNA: TGTGCCAGTAGTTCCTCCTTAGAGGGAGAGCAGTACTTC.

This clonotype came up a few times. The chain combines TRBV9 with TRBJ1-3; no clear D. Germline-derived CDR1 and CDR2 are SGDLS and YYNGEE. The germline V and J ends were trimmed by 0 bases and 4 bases, with 14 bases remaining between them. The CDR3 has 16 residues. This CDR3 reads CASSVVSQDPGNTIYF. The CDR3 nucleotides are TGTGCCAGCAGCGTAGTTTCGCAGGATCCGGGAAACACCATATATTTT.

The CDR3 protein is CASSSTSALDTQYF. Here the CDR3 DNA reads TGTGCCAGCAGCTCGACTAGCGCCCTGGATACGCAGTATTTT. The V and J genes are TRBV11-3 and TRBJ2-3; 8 positions match TRBD2. The trim removed 4 bases at V and 6 bases at J, leaving 6 bases unmatched. Germline CDR1 SGHNT, CDR2 YENEEA. The CDR3 is made up of 14 amino acids.

The chain joins TRBV5-1 to TRBJ2-2; TRBD2 is a possible D gene (6 bases). The V gene lost 4 bases and the J gene lost 3 bases, with 13 bases spanning the gap. Germline V lookup: CDR1 SGHRS, CDR2 YFSETQ. CDR3 length: 15 amino acids. This chain's CDR3 is CASSLASDHTGELFF. The CDR3 DNA sequence: TGCGCCAGCAGCCTAGCTAGCGATCACACCGGGGAGCTGTTTTTT.

This clonotype was seen at least ten times. V usage is TRBV9 and J usage is TRBJ2-7, with 7 bases aligning to TRBD1. Germline lookup yields CDR1 SGDLS and CDR2 YYNGEE. The V and J ends lost 0 bases and 3 bases, in that order; junction bases with no gene match: 6. There are 15 residues in the CDR3. The CDR3 loop reads CASSVGQGASYEQYF. Here the CDR3 DNA reads TGTGCCAGCAGCGTAGGACAGGGTGCAAGCTACGAGCAGTACTTC.

In its sample, this clonotype was seen many times. V usage is TRBV9 and J usage is TRBJ1-1; tentative D call: TRBD1 (5 bases). The CDR3 is made up of 16 amino acids. V dropped 0 bases and J dropped 1 base, with 13 bases sitting between them. Germline-derived CDR1 and CDR2 are SGDLS and YYNGEE. In nucleotides, the CDR3 is TGTGCCAGCAGCGTAGTCCCCGGGACGGAGAACACTGAAGCTTTCTTT. Amino acids: CASSVVPGTENTEAFF.